This is a list of T cell receptor beta chains from one sample in a study of cytomegalovirus exposure and HLA in healthy donors. Profiling relied on immunoSEQ multiplex PCR, and the TCRdb table lists in-frame clones only, not all of them. The data hold about 140,000 clones, with around 82% observed a single time. What was sequenced was PBMCs. The receptors stem from a young woman in good health and CMV-seropositive. Both conserved end residues are part of each CDR3. Fields, in order: CDR3 DNA, CDR3 protein, J gene, D gene, clone size, V gene. The D gene is left open where the match is weak. A clone size is listed for some rows: how often the clone was seen (once, few, many), or a class if it is expanded.

cdr3_nt: TGCGCCAGCAGCTTGGAACTAGCGGGAGCCAAAAACATTCAGTACTTC
cdr3_aa: CASSLELAGAKNIQYF
j_call: TRBJ2-4
d_call: TRBD2
clone_size: NA
v_call: TRBV5-1

cdr3_nt: TGTGCCAGCAGCTTTGGGACAGGCCAAGAGACCCAGTACTTC
cdr3_aa: CASSFGTGQETQYF
j_call: TRBJ2-5
d_call: TRBD1
clone_size: few
v_call: TRBV5-6

cdr3_nt: TGTGCCAGCTCACGGACAGCAACTAATGAAAAACTGTTTTTT
cdr3_aa: CASSRTATNEKLFF
j_call: TRBJ1-4
d_call: NA
clone_size: NA
v_call: TRBV18

cdr3_nt: TGCGCCAGCAGTGCCCCGACAGGGGGTAATGCTTTCTTT
cdr3_aa: CASSAPTGGNAFF
j_call: TRBJ1-1
d_call: TRBD1
clone_size: NA
v_call: TRBV10-2

cdr3_nt: TGTGCCAGCAGCTTAGGTGTCGAACAGGAGACCCAGTACTTC
cdr3_aa: CASSLGVEQETQYF
j_call: TRBJ2-5
d_call: NA
clone_size: few
v_call: TRBV7-6

cdr3_nt: TGTGCCAGCAGCTTGGACCCGACGCGGGCAAACACTGAAGCTTTCTTT
cdr3_aa: CASSLDPTRANTEAFF
j_call: TRBJ1-1
d_call: NA
clone_size: NA
v_call: TRBV5-4

cdr3_nt: TGTGCCAGCAACTTGCGAGGGGGGGGCCCTGAAGCTTTCTTT
cdr3_aa: CASNLRGGGPEAFF
j_call: TRBJ1-1
d_call: NA
clone_size: NA
v_call: TRBV5-6

cdr3_nt: TGTGCCATCAGTGAGTCTGGGGGCTTTCAGCCCCAGCATTTT
cdr3_aa: CAISESGGFQPQHF
j_call: TRBJ1-5
d_call: NA
clone_size: NA
v_call: TRBV10-3

cdr3_nt: TGTGCCTGGAACCGGGACACCTCTTTGAATGAAAAACTGTTTTTT
cdr3_aa: CAWNRDTSLNEKLFF
j_call: TRBJ1-4
d_call: NA
clone_size: NA
v_call: TRBV30

cdr3_nt: TGTGCCAGCACCAACCAAGAGACCCAGTACTTC
cdr3_aa: CASTNQETQYF
j_call: TRBJ2-5
d_call: NA
clone_size: NA
v_call: TRBV6-6

cdr3_nt: TGTGCCAGCAGGCCGGGGGACAGGGTTGCCGAGCAGTACTTC
cdr3_aa: CASRPGDRVAEQYF
j_call: TRBJ2-7
d_call: TRBD1
clone_size: NA
v_call: TRBV7-9

cdr3_nt: TGTGCCAGCTCAATGAACAGGGGGCAACAGGGGCAGCCCCAGCATTTT
cdr3_aa: CASSMNRGQQGQPQHF
j_call: TRBJ1-5
d_call: TRBD1
clone_size: NA
v_call: TRBV18

cdr3_nt: TGCGGCAAGAAGGTGGGCGAGACCCAGTACTTC
cdr3_aa: CGKKVGETQYF
j_call: TRBJ2-5
d_call: NA
clone_size: NA
v_call: TRBV29-1

cdr3_nt: TGTGCCAGCAGCTTAGTTGACAGTAACAATGAGCAGTTCTTC
cdr3_aa: CASSLVDSNNEQFF
j_call: TRBJ2-1
d_call: NA
clone_size: NA
v_call: TRBV7-6

cdr3_nt: TGTGCCAGCAGCGAAGGACAGGGGGCTATCTACGAGCAGTACTTC
cdr3_aa: CASSEGQGAIYEQYF
j_call: TRBJ2-7
d_call: TRBD1
clone_size: NA
v_call: TRBV5-4

cdr3_nt: TGTGCCAGCAGTTCCCAGACAGGTGGGAGCAATCAGCCCCAGCATTTT
cdr3_aa: CASSSQTGGSNQPQHF
j_call: TRBJ1-5
d_call: NA
clone_size: NA
v_call: TRBV28

cdr3_nt: TGCGCCAGCAGCCAAGCGGGACTAGCGTCGAACACCGGGGAGCTGTTTTTT
cdr3_aa: CASSQAGLASNTGELFF
j_call: TRBJ2-2
d_call: TRBD2
clone_size: few
v_call: TRBV4-3

cdr3_nt: TGTGCCAGTAGTATAGGCGTTTCGGGGTCAACGGAAAAACTGTTTTTT
cdr3_aa: CASSIGVSGSTEKLFF
j_call: TRBJ1-4
d_call: NA
clone_size: NA
v_call: TRBV19

cdr3_nt: TGCGCCAGCAGCCAAGACAGGGTCTCCTACAATGAGCAGTTCTTC
cdr3_aa: CASSQDRVSYNEQFF
j_call: TRBJ2-1
d_call: NA
clone_size: few
v_call: TRBV4-3

cdr3_nt: TGTGCCAGCAGCTCCTACAGAGATAGCAATCAGCCCCAGCATTTT
cdr3_aa: CASSSYRDSNQPQHF
j_call: TRBJ1-5
d_call: NA
clone_size: NA
v_call: TRBV5-6

cdr3_nt: TGTGCCAGCAGTTACTCGACTAAGGGCGGGGAGCTGTTTTTT
cdr3_aa: CASSYSTKGGELFF
j_call: TRBJ2-2
d_call: NA
clone_size: NA
v_call: TRBV6-5

cdr3_nt: TGTGCCAGCAGCGTGTCTAGCGGGGACAATGAGCAGTTCTTC
cdr3_aa: CASSVSSGDNEQFF
j_call: TRBJ2-1
d_call: TRBD2
clone_size: NA
v_call: TRBV9

cdr3_nt: TGTGCTAGTGGTTTGGAGAGCTACGAGCAGTACTTC
cdr3_aa: CASGLESYEQYF
j_call: TRBJ2-7
d_call: NA
clone_size: NA
v_call: TRBV12-5

cdr3_nt: TGCGCCAGCAGCTCAAACAGGGAAGCTTTCTTT
cdr3_aa: CASSSNREAFF
j_call: TRBJ1-1
d_call: NA
clone_size: NA
v_call: TRBV5-1

cdr3_nt: TGCAGCGTTGGGTGGGGGGTCGATCAGCCCCAGCATTTT
cdr3_aa: CSVGWGVDQPQHF
j_call: TRBJ1-5
d_call: NA
clone_size: once
v_call: TRBV29-1

cdr3_nt: TGTGCCACCAGCAGGTCGCGGGGGATGTACAATGAGCAGTTCTTC
cdr3_aa: CATSRSRGMYNEQFF
j_call: TRBJ2-1
d_call: TRBD2
clone_size: NA
v_call: TRBV15

cdr3_nt: TGTGCCAGCAGTTACGGGGGACAGCAATACGAGCAGTACTTC
cdr3_aa: CASSYGGQQYEQYF
j_call: TRBJ2-7
d_call: TRBD1
clone_size: NA
v_call: TRBV6-5

cdr3_nt: TGTGCCAGCAGCGCCGGTACAGGGGGACTGAACACTGAAGCTTTCTTT
cdr3_aa: CASSAGTGGLNTEAFF
j_call: TRBJ1-1
d_call: TRBD1
clone_size: NA
v_call: TRBV7-2

cdr3_nt: TGTGCCAGCAGCTTAAGTAGCGGGACCTCCTACAATGAGCAGTTCTTC
cdr3_aa: CASSLSSGTSYNEQFF
j_call: TRBJ2-1
d_call: TRBD2
clone_size: NA
v_call: TRBV11-2

cdr3_nt: TGTGCCAGTAGTCACACAGGGAAGAACACTGAAGCTTTCTTT
cdr3_aa: CASSHTGKNTEAFF
j_call: TRBJ1-1
d_call: NA
clone_size: few
v_call: TRBV19

cdr3_nt: TGTGCCAGCAGCGCCGGGGGGGGGCCAGGGATTTCACCCCTCCACTTT
cdr3_aa: CASSAGGGPGISPLHF
j_call: TRBJ1-6
d_call: NA
clone_size: NA
v_call: TRBV9

cdr3_nt: TGTGCCTGGAGTGCACTCATCCCAAGCAGGGGAAACACCATATATTTT
cdr3_aa: CAWSALIPSRGNTIYF
j_call: TRBJ1-3
d_call: NA
clone_size: NA
v_call: TRBV30

cdr3_nt: TGTGCCAGCAGCTTAGGCGGGGGGGCCGATAAGACCCAGTACTTC
cdr3_aa: CASSLGGGADKTQYF
j_call: TRBJ2-5
d_call: TRBD2
clone_size: NA
v_call: TRBV7-2